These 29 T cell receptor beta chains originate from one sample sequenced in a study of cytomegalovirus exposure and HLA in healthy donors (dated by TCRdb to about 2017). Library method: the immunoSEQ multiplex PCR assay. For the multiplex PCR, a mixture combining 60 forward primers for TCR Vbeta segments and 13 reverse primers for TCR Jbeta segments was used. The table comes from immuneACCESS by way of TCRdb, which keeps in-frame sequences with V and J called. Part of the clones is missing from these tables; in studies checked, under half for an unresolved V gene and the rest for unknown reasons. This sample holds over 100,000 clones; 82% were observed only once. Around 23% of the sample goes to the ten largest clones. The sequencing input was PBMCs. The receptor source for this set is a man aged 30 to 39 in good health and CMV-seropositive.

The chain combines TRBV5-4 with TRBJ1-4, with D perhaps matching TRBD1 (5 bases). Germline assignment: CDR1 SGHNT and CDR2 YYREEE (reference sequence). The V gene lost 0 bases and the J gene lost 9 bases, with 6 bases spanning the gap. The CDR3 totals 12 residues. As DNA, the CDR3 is TGTGCCAGCAGCTTGGAGGGGCAAAAACTGTTTTTT. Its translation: CASSLEGQKLFF.

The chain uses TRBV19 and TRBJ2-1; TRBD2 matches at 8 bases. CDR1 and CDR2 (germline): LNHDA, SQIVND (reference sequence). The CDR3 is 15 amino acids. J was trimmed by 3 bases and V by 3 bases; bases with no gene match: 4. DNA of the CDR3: TGTGCCAGTAGTATTTTAGCGGGAATCTACAATGAGCAGTTCTTC. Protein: CASSILAGIYNEQFF. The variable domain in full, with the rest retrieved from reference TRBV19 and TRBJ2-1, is DGGITQSPKYLFRKEGQNVTLSCEQNLNHDAMYWYRQDPGQGLRLIYYSQIVNDFQKGDIAEGYSVSREKKESFPLTVTSAQKNPTAFYLCASSILAGIYNEQFFGPGTRLTVL.

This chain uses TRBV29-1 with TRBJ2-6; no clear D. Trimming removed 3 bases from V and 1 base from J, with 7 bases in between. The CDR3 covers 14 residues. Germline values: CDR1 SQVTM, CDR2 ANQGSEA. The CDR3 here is CSVDDKSGANVLTF. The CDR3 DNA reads TGCAGCGTTGACGACAAATCTGGGGCCAACGTCCTGACTTTC.

The CDR3 bases are TGTGCCAGCAGTGATCGCTCTGAAGGTTCAGGAGCTTTCTTT. This encodes CASSDRSEGSGAFF. V is TRBV2 and J is TRBJ1-1; no reliable D call. Germline CDR1 SNHLY, CDR2 FYNNEI. There are 14 residues in the CDR3. V was clipped by 3 bases and J by 10 bases, with 18 bases between them.

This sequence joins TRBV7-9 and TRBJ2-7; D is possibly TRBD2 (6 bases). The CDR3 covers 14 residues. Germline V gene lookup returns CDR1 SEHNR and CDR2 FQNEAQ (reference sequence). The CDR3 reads CSSSSQEGWGEQYV. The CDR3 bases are TGTTCCAGCAGCTCCCAGGAGGGGTGGGGAGAGCAGTACGTC.

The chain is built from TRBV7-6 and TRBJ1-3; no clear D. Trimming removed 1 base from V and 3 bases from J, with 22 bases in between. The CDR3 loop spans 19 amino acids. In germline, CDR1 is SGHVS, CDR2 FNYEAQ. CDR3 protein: CASSLEAFTVGGGGNTIYF. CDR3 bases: TGTGCCAGCAGCTTAGAAGCCTTCACTGTGGGAGGAGGTGGAAACACCATATATTTT.

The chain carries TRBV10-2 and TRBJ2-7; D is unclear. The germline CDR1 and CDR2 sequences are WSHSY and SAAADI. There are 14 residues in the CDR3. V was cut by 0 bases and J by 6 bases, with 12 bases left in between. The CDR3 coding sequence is TGCGCCAGCAGTGAGTCGCTCCCTTTAAGCGAGCAGTACGTC. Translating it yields CASSESLPLSEQYV.

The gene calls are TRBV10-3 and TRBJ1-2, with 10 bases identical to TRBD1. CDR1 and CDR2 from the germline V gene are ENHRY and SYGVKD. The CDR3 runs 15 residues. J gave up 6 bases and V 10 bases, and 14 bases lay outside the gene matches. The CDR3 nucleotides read TGTGCCACCACCGGGACAGGGGCTTCTGCGAATGGCTACACCTTC. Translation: CATTGTGASANGYTF.

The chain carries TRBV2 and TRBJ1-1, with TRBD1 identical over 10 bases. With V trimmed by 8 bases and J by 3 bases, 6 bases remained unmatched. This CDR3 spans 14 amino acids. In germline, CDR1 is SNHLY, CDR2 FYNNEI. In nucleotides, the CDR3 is TGTGCCAGCCGACAGGGGGCTCGGGACACTGAAGCTTTCTTT. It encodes CASRQGARDTEAFF.

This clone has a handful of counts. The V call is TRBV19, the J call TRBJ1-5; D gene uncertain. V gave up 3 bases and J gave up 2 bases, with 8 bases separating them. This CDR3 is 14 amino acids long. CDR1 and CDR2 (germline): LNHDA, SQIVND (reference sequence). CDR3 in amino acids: CASSIYGGNQPQHF. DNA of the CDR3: TGTGCCAGTAGTATTTACGGGGGCAATCAGCCCCAGCATTTT. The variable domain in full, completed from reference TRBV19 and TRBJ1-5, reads DGGITQSPKYLFRKEGQNVTLSCEQNLNHDAMYWYRQDPGQGLRLIYYSQIVNDFQKGDIAEGYSVSREKKESFPLTVTSAQKNPTAFYLCASSIYGGNQPQHFGDGTRLSIL.

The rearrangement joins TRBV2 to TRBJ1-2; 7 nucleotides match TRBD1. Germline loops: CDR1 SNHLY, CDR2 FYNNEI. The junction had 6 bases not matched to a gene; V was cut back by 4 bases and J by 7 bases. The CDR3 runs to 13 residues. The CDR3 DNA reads TGTGCCAGCAGTGTTGAGACAGGGACTGGCTACACCTTC. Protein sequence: CASSVETGTGYTF. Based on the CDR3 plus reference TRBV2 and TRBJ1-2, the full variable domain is EPEVTQTPSHQVTQMGQEVILRCVPISNHLYFYWYRQILGQKVEFLVSFYNNEISEKSEIFDDQFSVERPDGSNFTLKIRSTKLEDSAMYFCASSVETGTGYTFGSGTRLTVV.

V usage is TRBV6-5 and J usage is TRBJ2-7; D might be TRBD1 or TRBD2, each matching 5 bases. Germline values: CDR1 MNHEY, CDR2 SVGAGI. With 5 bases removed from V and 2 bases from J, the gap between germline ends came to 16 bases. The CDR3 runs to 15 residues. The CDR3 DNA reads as TGTGCCAGCAGTCCCACGGGTTTGGGGGCCTACGAGCAGTACGTC. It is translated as CASSPTGLGAYEQYV.

CDR3 coding DNA: TGTGCCAGTCTTTTTTACAGGGGAAGGAACACTGAAGCTTTCTTT. Its translation: CASLFYRGRNTEAFF. This rearrangement joins TRBV19 to TRBJ1-1; 7 bases fit TRBD1. Germline trimming cut 8 bases from V and 1 base from J; bases unmatched to any gene: 10. CDR3 length: 15 amino acids. Germline V CDR1 and CDR2: LNHDA, SQIVND (reference sequence).

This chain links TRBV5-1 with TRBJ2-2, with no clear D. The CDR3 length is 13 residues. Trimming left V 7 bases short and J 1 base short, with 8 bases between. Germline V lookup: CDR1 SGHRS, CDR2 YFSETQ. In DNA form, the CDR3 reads TGCGCCAGCGGGCAGATGAACACCGGGGAGCTGTTTTTT. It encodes CASGQMNTGELFF.

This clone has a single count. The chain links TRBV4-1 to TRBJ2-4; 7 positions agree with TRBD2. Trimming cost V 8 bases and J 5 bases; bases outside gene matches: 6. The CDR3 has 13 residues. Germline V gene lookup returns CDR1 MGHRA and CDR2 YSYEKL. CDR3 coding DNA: TGCGCCAGCGGGGGGGTATCGGAAAACATTCAGTACTTC. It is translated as CASGGVSENIQYF.

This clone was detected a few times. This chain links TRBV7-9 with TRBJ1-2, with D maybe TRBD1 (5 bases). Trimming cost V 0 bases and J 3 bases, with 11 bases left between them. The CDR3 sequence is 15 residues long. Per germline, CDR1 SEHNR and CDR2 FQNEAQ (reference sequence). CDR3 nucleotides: TGTGCCAGCAGCTTAGCGGCTACAGGACACTATGGCTACACCTTC. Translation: CASSLAATGHYGYTF.

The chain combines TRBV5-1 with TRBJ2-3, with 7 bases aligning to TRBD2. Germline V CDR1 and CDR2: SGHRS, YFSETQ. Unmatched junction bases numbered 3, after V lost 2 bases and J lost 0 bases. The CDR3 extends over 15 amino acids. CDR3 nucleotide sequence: TGCGCCAGCAGCTTTGGTAGCGGGAGCACAGATACGCAGTATTTT. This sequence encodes CASSFGSGSTDTQYF.

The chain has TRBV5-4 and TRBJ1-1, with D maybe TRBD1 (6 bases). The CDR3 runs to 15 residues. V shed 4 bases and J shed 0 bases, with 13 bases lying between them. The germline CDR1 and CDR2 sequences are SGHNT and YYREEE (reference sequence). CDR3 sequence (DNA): TGTGCCAGCAGCAAAGAGACAGGTTTGAACACTGAAGCTTTCTTT. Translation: CASSKETGLNTEAFF.

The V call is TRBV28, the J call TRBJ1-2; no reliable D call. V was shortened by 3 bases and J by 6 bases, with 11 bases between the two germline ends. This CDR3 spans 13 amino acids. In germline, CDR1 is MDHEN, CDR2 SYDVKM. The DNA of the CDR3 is TGTGCCAGCAGTTTGGTGAGGTCGAATGGCTACACCTTC. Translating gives CASSLVRSNGYTF.

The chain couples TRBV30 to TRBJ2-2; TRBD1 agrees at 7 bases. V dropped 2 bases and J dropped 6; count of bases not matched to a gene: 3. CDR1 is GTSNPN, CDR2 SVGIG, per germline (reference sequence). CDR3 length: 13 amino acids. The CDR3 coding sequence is TGTGCCTGGAGTTCTACAGGGGCCGGGGAGCTGTTTTTT. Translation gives CAWSSTGAGELFF.

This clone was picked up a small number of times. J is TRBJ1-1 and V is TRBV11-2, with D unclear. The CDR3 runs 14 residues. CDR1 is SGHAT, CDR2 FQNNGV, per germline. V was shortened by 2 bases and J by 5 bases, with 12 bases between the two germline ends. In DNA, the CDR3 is TGTGCCAGCAGCTTACTTTACGGAGGGACTGAAGCTTTCTTT. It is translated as CASSLLYGGTEAFF.

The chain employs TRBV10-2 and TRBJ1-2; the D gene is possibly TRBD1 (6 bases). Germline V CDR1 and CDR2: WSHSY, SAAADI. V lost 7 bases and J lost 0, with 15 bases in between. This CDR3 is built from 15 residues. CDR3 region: CASKSGEGANYGYTF. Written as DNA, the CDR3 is TGCGCCAGCAAGTCGGGGGAGGGGGCTAACTATGGCTACACCTTC.

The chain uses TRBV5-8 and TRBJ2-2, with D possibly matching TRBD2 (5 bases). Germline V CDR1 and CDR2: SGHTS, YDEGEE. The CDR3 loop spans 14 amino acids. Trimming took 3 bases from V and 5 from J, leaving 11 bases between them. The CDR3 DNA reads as TGTGCCAGCAGCTGGGGAGCTGGGACCGGGGAGCTGTTTTTT. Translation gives CASSWGAGTGELFF.

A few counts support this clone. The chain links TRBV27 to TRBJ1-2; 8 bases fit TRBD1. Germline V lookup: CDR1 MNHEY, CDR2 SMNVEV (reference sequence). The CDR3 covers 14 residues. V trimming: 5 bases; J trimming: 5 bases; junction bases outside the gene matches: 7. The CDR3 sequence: CASSGQGGGYGYTF. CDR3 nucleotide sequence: TGTGCCAGCAGTGGACAGGGAGGAGGTTATGGCTACACCTTC.

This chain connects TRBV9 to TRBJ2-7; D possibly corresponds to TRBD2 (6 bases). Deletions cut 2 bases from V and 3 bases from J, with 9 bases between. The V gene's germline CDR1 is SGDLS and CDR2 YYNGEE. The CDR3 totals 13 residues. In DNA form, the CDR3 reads TGTGCCAGCAGCGTCGGGAGTATCTACGAGCAGTACTTC. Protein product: CASSVGSIYEQYF.

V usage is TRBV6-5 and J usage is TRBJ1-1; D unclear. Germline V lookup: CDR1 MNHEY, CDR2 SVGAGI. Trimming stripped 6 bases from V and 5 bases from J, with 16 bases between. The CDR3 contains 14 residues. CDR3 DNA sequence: TGTGCCAGCAGCCCCGGAGTGGCGGGAACTGAAGCTTTCTTT. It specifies CASSPGVAGTEAFF.

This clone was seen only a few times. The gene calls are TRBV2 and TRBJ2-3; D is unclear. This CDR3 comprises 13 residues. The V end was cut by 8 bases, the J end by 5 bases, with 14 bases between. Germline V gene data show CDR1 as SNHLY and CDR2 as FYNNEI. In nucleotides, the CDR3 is TGTGCCAGCGAGGCCCCGCCGGTAGATACGCAGTATTTT. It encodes CASEAPPVDTQYF.

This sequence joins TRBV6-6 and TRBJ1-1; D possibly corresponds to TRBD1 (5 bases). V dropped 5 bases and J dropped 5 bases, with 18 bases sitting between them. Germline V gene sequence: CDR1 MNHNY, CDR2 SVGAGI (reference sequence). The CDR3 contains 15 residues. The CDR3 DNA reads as TGTGCCAGCAGTAAAACCAGGGTAGGGGAAACTGAAGCTTTCTTT. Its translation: CASSKTRVGETEAFF.

CDR3 coding DNA: TGTGCCACCCACCTCGGGGGGGGGCCGATAGGCGGGGAGCTGTTTTTT. Translated: CATHLGGGPIGGELFF. The gene calls are TRBV28 and TRBJ2-2; 8 bases are a match to TRBD2. Trimming took 10 bases from V and 7 from J; bases not matched to a gene: 17. The length of the CDR3 is 16 residues. Germline V gives CDR1 MDHEN, CDR2 SYDVKM.